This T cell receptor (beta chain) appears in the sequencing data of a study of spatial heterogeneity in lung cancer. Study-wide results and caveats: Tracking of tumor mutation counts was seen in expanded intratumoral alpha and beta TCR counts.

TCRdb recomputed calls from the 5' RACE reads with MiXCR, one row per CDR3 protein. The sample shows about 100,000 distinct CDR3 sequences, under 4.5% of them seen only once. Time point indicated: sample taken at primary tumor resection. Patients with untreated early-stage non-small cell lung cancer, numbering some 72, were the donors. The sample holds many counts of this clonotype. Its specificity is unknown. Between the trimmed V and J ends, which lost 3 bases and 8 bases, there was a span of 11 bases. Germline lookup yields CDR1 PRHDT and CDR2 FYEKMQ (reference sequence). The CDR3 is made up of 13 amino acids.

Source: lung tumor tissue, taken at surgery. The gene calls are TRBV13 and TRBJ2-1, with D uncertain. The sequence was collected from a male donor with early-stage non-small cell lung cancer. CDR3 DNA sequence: TGTGCCAGCAGCTTCTCCGGTTCTGATGAGCAGTTCTTC. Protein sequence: CASSFSGSDEQFF.